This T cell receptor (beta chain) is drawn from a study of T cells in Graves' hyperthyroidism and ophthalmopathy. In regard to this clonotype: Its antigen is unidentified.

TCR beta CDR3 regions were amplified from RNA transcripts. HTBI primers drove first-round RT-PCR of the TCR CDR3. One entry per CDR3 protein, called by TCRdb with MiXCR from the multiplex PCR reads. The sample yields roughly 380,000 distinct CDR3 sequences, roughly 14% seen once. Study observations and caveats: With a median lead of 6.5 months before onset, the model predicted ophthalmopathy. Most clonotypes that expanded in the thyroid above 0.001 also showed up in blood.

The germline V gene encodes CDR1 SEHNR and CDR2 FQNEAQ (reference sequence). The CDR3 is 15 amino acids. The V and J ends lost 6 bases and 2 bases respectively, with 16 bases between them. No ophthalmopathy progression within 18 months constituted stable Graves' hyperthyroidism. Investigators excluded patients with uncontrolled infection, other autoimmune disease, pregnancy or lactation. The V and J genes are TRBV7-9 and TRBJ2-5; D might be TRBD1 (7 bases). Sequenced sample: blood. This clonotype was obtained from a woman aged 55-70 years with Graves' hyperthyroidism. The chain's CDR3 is CASRTVQGGQETQYF. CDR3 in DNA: TGTGCCAGCAGAACAGTGCAGGGGGGACAAGAGACCCAGTACTTC.